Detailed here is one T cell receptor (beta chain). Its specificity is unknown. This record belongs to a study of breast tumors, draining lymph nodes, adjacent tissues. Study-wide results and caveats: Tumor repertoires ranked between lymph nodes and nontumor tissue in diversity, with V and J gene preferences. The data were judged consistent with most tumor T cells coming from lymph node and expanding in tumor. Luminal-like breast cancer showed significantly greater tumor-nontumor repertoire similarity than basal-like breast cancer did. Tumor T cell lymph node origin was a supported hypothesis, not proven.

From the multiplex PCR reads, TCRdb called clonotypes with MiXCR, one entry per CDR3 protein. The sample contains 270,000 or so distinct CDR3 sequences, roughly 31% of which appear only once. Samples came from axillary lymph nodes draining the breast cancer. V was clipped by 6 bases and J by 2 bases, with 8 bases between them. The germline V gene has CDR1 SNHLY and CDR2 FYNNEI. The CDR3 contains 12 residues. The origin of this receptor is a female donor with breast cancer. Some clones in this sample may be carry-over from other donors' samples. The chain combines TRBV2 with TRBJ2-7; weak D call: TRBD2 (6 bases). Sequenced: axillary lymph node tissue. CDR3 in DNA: TGTGCCAGCAGGGAGGGTCCCTACGAGCAGTACTTC. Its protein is CASREGPYEQYF.